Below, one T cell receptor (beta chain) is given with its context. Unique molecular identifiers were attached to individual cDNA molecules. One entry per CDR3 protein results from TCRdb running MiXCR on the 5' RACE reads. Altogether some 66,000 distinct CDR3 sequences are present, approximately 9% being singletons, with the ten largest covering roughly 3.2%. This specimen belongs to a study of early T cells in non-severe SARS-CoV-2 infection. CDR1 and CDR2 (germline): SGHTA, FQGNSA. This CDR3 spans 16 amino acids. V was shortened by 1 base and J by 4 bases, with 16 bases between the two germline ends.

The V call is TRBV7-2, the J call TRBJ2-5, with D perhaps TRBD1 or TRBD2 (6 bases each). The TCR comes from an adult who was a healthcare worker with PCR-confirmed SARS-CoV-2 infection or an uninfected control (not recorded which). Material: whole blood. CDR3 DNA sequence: TGTGCCAGCAGCTTAGTTGTCGGGAGCAGGGGAGAGACCCAGTACTTC. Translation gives CASSLVVGSRGETQYF.